What follows describes a single T cell receptor beta chain. As yet, its antigen is unknown. The data are from a study of cytomegalovirus exposure and HLA in healthy donors. The overall study: Assignment to the Caucasian-associated ancestry cluster applied to less than 85% of the approximately 400 genotyped donors. Study-wide results and limits: CMV serostatus alone was available as immune exposure information.

PCR involved 60 Vbeta and 13 Jbeta primers. In the authors' methods: Unique TCR beta chains totaled about 73 million in a later count, with around 10 million of them shared. Sequencing used immunoSEQ multiplex PCR; TCRdb keeps in-frame clones, though not all of them. V, J and clone size are those of that table, while D and trimming were read from the DNA. The sample shows tens of thousands of clones, around 70% of them seen only once. The CDR3 totals 16 residues. The ends were cut back, 0 bases at V and 0 bases at J, with 8 bases in the middle. Germline lookup yields CDR1 LGHNA and CDR2 YSLEER. The sample consisted of PBMCs. The sequence came from a woman between 45 and 65 years old in good health and CMV-seropositive. V usage is TRBV4-3 and J usage is TRBJ1-4; D call uncertain. CDR3 in DNA: TGCGCCAGCAGCCAAGATCCGGGGACAACTAATGAAAAACTGTTTTTT. Translation gives CASSQDPGTTNEKLFF.